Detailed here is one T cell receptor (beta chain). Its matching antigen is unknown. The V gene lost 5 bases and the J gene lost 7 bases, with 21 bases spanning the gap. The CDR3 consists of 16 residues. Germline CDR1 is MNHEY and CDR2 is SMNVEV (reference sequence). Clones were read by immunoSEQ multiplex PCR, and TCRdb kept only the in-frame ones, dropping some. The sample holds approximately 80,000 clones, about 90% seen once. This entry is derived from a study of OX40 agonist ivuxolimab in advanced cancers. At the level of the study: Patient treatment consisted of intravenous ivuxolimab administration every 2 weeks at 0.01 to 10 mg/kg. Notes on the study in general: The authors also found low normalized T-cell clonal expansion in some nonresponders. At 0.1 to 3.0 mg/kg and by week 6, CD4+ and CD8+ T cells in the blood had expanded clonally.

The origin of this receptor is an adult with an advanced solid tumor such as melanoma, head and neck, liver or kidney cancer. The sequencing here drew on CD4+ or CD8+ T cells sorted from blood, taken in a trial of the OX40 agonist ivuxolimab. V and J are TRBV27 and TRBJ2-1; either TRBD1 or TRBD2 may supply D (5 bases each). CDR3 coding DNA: TGTGCCAGCAGTCCCCGGGGCAGGGTGATATATAATGAGCAGTTCTTC. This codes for CASSPRGRVIYNEQFF.